This passage covers 5 T cell receptor beta chains from one sample sequenced in a study of T cell responses to AZD1222 COVID-19 vaccine. Measured with immunoSEQ multiplex PCR; TCRdb has only the in-frame clones, and not every one. This sample has 200,000 to 300,000 clones, with just over 90% found just once. This sample comprised peripheral blood, obtained on day 0 of AZD1222 vaccination. The receptors shown here come from an adult in good health.

The V gene is TRBV7-9, the J gene TRBJ2-7, with 7 bases that match TRBD2. V gave up 4 bases and J gave up 6 bases; unmatched junction bases: 9. The CDR3 contains 14 residues. The germline gives CDR1 SEHNR, CDR2 FQNEAQ (reference sequence). This CDR3 is CASSSGGLPLEQYF. Here the CDR3 DNA reads TGTGCCAGCAGCTCGGGAGGCCTCCCCCTCGAGCAGTACTTC.

This clone came up a few times. The rearrangement links TRBV28 to TRBJ1-2; the D is unclear. V was trimmed by 5 bases and J by 3 bases, leaving 13 bases between them. There are 14 residues in the CDR3. Germline V CDR1 and CDR2: MDHEN, SYDVKM. CDR3: CASSPIFSHYGYTF. The CDR3 DNA reads TGTGCCAGCAGTCCGATCTTCTCCCACTATGGCTACACCTTC.

V is TRBV5-1 and J is TRBJ2-1, with D perhaps being TRBD1 or TRBD2 (5 bases each). Germline V lookup: CDR1 SGHRS, CDR2 YFSETQ. V gave up 0 bases and J gave up 9 bases, with 10 bases separating them. The CDR3 is 13 residues long. CDR3 amino acids: CASSLAWDGEQFF. CDR3 nucleotides: TGCGCCAGCAGCTTGGCATGGGACGGTGAGCAGTTCTTC.

The CDR3 loop is CASSPETGGEQYF. DNA for the CDR3: TGTGCCAGCTCACCGGAGACAGGCGGGGAGCAGTACTTC. The rearrangement joins TRBV18 to TRBJ2-7, with D perhaps TRBD1 (6 bases). The CDR3 loop spans 13 amino acids. The V end lost 3 bases, the J end lost 7 bases, and 13 bases lay between the germline ends. CDR1 and CDR2 (germline): KGHSH, LQKENI.

The CDR3 bases are TGTGCCAGCAGTGAAGCGGGGGGACTAGCGGGAGGACTAGGCAGAGATACGCAGTATTTT. Its protein is CASSEAGGLAGGLGRDTQYF. The J gene is TRBJ2-3, the V gene TRBV6-1, with TRBD2 identical over 15 bases. Trimming at V came to 0 bases and at J to 5 bases, leaving 12 bases not matched to a gene. Per the germline V gene, CDR1 is MNHNS and CDR2 is SASEGT. The CDR3 has 20 amino acids.